The T cell receptor beta chain described here comes from a study of monozygotic twins with inflammatory bowel disease. Per germline, CDR1 DFQATT and CDR2 SNEGSKA (reference sequence). This CDR3 has 14 amino acids. Making cDNA involved eight separate reactions per sample. TCRdb reprocessed the 5' RACE reads, with one entry per CDR3 protein and no DNA. The listing contains fewer than 200,000 distinct CDR3 sequences. This sequence was found in a human donor with ulcerative colitis or Crohn's disease, or a healthy co-twin of an affected twin (not recorded which). J is TRBJ2-7 and V is TRBV20-1; TCRdb designates TRBD2, a call that cannot be tested without DNA. Sequenced input: blood. The CDR3 protein is CSARGTSGSYEQYF.